This TCR beta chain is drawn from a study of beta chain features in type 1 diabetes. Study-wide findings and caveats: Moderate but significant shortening of TCRB CDR3s was recorded in all four CD4+ subsets from Type 1 diabetes patients. VDJ junctions sequenced from type 1 diabetes patients showed fewer insertions and more deletions.

On this clone: Its cognate antigen is unknown.

CD4+ cells of the naive, central memory, regulatory and stem cell-like memory types were sorted via CD45RO/CCR7/CD25/CD127/CD95/CD27. Of the isolated RNA, all was reverse transcribed, and so the sequenced material was expressed TCRB transcripts. Some clones are missing from TCRdb's copy, which holds only in-frame ones; the method was immunoSEQ multiplex PCR. The profile shows 250,000 to 350,000 clones, 15% of them singletons. The CDR3 has 12 amino acids. The V end lost 4 bases, the J end lost 4 bases, and 7 bases lay between the germline ends. Per germline, CDR1 ENHRY and CDR2 SYGVKD. The TCR sequence derives from a man aged 18 to 30 with type 1 diabetes. This chain connects TRBV10-3 to TRBJ2-5; TRBD1 might be the D (5 bases). Sequenced input: naive CD4+ T cells from blood. CDR3 amino acids: CAISAQAETQYF. The DNA for the CDR3 is TGTGCCATCAGTGCACAGGCAGAGACCCAGTACTTC.